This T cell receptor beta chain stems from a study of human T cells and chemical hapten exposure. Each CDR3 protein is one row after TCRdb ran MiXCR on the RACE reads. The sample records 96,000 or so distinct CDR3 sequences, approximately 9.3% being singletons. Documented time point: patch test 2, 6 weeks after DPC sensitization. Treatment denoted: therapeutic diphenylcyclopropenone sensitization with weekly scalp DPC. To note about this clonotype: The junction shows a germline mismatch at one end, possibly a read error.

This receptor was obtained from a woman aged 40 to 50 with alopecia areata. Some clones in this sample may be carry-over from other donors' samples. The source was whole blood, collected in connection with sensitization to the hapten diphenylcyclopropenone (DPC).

CDR3 sequence: CGARQGTTGELFF. The CDR3, as DNA: TGCGGTGCTCGACAGGGGACCACCGGGGAGCTGTTTTTT. The J gene is TRBJ2-2, the V gene TRBV20-1; 8 nucleotides line up with TRBD1. This CDR3 contains 13 residues. Germline V gene sequence: CDR1 DFQATT, CDR2 SNEGSKA (reference sequence).